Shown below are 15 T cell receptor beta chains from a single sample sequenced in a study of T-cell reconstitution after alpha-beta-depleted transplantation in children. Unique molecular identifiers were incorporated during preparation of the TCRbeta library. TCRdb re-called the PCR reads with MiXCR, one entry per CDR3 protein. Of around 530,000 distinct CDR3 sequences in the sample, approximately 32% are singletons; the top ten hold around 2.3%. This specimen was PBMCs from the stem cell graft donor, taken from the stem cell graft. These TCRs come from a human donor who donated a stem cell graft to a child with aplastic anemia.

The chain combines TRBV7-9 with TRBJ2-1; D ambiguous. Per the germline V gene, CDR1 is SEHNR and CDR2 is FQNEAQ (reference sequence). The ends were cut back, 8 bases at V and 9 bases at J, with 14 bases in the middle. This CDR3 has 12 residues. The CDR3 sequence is CASGVRGSEQFF. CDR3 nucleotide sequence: TGTGCCAGCGGAGTCAGAGGCAGTGAGCAGTTCTTC. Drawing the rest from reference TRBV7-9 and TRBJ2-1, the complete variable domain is DTGVSQNPRHKITKRGQNVTFRCDPISEHNRLYWYRQTLGQGPEFLTYFQNEAQLEKSRLLSDRFSAERPKGSFSTLEIQRTEQGDSAMYLCASGVRGSEQFFGPGTRLTVL.

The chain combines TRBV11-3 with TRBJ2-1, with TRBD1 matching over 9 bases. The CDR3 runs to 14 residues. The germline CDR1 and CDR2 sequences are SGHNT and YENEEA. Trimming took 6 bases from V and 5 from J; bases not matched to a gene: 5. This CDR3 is CASRLRTGDNEQFF. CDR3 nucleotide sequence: TGTGCCAGCAGACTACGGACAGGGGACAATGAGCAGTTCTTC. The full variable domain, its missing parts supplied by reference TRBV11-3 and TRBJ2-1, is EAGVVQSPRYKIIEKKQPVAFWCNPISGHNTLYWYLQNLGQGPELLIRYENEEAVDDSQLPKDRFSAERLKGVDSTLKIQPAELGDSAVYLCASRLRTGDNEQFFGPGTRLTVL.

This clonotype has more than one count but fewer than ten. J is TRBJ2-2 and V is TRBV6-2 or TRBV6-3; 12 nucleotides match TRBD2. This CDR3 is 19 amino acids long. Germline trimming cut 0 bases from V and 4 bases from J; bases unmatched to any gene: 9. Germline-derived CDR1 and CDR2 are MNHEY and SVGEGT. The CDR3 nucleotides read TGTGCCAGCAGTTACTCGAAGACTAGCGGGAGCATTGGCACCGGGGAGCTGTTTTTT. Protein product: CASSYSKTSGSIGTGELFF.

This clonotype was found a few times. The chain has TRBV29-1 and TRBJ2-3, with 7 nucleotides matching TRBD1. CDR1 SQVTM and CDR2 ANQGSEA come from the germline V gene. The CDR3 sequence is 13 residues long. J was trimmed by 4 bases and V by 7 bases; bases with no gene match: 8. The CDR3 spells CSAVGQEADTQYF. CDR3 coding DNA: TGCAGCGCTGTCGGACAGGAGGCAGATACGCAGTATTTT.

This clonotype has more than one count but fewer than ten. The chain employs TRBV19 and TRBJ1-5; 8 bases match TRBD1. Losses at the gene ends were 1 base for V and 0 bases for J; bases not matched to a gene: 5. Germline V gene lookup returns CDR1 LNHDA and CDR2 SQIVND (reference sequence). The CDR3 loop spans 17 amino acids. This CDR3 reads CASSIGTGSYSNQPQHF. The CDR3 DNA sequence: TGTGCCAGTAGTATAGGGACAGGGTCGTATAGCAATCAGCCCCAGCATTTT.

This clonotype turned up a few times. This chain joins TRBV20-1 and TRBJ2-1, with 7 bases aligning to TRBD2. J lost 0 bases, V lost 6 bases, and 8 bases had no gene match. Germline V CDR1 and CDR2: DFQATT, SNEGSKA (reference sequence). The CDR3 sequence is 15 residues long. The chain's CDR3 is CSAGPSGLSYNEQFF. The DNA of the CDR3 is TGCAGTGCCGGGCCTAGCGGCCTCTCCTACAATGAGCAGTTCTTC.

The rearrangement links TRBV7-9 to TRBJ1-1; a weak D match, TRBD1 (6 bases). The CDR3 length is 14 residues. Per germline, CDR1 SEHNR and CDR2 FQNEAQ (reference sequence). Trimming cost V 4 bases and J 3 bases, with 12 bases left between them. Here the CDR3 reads CASSSQGRDTEAFF. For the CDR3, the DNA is TGTGCCAGCAGCTCCCAGGGGAGGGACACTGAAGCTTTCTTT. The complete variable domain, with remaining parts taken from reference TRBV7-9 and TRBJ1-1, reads DTGVSQNPRHKITKRGQNVTFRCDPISEHNRLYWYRQTLGQGPEFLTYFQNEAQLEKSRLLSDRFSAERPKGSFSTLEIQRTEQGDSAMYLCASSSQGRDTEAFFGQGTRLTVV.

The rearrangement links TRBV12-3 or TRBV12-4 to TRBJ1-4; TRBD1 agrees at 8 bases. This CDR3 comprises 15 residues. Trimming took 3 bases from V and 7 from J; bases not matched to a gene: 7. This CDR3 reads CASSFRQGAFEKLFF. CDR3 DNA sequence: TGTGCCAGCAGTTTTCGGCAGGGGGCATTTGAAAAACTGTTTTTT.

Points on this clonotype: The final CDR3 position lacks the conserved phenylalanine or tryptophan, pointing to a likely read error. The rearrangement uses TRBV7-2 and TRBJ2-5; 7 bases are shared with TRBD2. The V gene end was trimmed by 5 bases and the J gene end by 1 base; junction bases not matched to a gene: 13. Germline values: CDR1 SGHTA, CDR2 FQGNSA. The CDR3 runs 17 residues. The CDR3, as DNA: TGTGCCAGCAGCCCCCCGGGACTACCGGGAGTCCAAGAGACCCAGTACTTG. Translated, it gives CASSPPGLPGVQETQYL.

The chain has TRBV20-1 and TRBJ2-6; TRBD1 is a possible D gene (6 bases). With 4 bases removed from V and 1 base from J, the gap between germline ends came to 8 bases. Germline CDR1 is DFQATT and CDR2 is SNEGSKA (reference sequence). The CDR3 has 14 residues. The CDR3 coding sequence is TGCAGTGCTACGACAGGTTCTGGGGCCAACGTCCTGACTTTC. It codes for CSATTGSGANVLTF.

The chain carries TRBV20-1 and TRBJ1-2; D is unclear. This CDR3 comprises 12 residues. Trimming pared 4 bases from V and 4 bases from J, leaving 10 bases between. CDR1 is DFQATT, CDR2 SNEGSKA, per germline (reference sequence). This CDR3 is CSATDRVYGYTF. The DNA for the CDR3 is TGCAGTGCTACAGATCGTGTCTATGGCTACACCTTC.

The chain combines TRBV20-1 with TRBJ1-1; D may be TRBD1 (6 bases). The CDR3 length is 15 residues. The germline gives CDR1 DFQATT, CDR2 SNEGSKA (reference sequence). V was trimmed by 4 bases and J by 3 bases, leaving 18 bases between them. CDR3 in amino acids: CSATNPSGDDTEAFF. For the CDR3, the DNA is TGCAGTGCTACAAACCCTTCAGGGGACGACACTGAAGCTTTCTTT.

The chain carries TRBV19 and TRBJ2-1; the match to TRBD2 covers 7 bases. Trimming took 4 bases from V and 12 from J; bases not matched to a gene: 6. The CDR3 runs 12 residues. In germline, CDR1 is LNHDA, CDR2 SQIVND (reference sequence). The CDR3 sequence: CASSTRGRGQFF. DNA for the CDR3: TGTGCCAGTAGTACTCGCGGGAGAGGGCAGTTCTTC.

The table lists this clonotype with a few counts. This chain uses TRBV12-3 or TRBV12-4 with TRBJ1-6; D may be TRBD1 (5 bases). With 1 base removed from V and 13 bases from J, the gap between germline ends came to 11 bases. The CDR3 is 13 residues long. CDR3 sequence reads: CASSLGAGDPLHF. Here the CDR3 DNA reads TGTGCCAGCAGTTTAGGGGCGGGGGACCCCCTCCACTTT.

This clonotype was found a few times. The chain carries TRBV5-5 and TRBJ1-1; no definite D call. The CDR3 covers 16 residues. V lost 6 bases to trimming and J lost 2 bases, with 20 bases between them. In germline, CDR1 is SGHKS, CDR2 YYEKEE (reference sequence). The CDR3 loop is CASNSSPLRLNTEAFF. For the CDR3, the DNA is TGTGCCAGCAACAGCTCTCCGCTTAGACTCAACACTGAAGCTTTCTTT.